This note documents a single T cell receptor (beta chain) sequence. The data originate from a study of blood T cell repertoires in COVID-19. About the research overall: Some COVID-19 samples were acute and others convalescent; all came from the United States, Italy and Spain.

Original methodology: How many nucleated cells were present was estimated from reference gene primer amplification. This table comes from immunoSEQ multiplex PCR, and its TCRdb copy is limited to in-frame clones, with some not included. Clonal size and the V and J genes are those of that table, whereas D and trimming came from the DNA. The sample records about 100,000 clones, about 89% being singletons. The V and J ends lost 4 bases and 4 bases respectively, with 4 bases between them. Looked up from germline, CDR1 is SGHNT and CDR2 is YENEEA. CDR3 size: 11 residues. The rearrangement links TRBV11-3 to TRBJ2-5; D gene unclear. The receptor's source is a man aged 50-59 years with active COVID-19. The sample taken for sequencing was peripheral blood. CDR3 sequence: CASSSGETQYF. In DNA form, the CDR3 reads TGTGCCAGCAGCTCCGGAGAGACCCAGTACTTC.